The 26 T cell receptor beta chains reported below all come from one sample, sequenced in a study of shared clonotypes between healthy human individuals. Profiling relied on immunoSEQ multiplex PCR, and the TCRdb table lists in-frame clones only, not all of them. In the table there are 2.5 million or so clones, approximately 94% of which are singletons. Sequences were obtained from naive CD4+ T cells sorted from blood. The sample's subset: CD45RA+ positively selected. The receptor set was obtained from a man between 18 and 35 years old in good health.

This chain joins TRBV28 and TRBJ1-3; D is possibly TRBD1 (6 bases). This CDR3 has 16 residues. V lost 5 bases and J 0 bases, leaving 14 bases between the germline ends. The V gene's germline CDR1 is MDHEN and CDR2 SYDVKM. Here the CDR3 reads CASSTPRTASGNTIYF. Here the CDR3 DNA reads TGTGCCAGCAGTACCCCGCGGACAGCCTCTGGAAACACCATATATTTT. Drawing the rest from reference TRBV28 and TRBJ1-3, the complete variable domain is DVKVTQSSRYLVKRTGEKVFLECVQDMDHENMFWYRQDPGLGLRLIYFSYDVKMKEKGDIPEGYSVSREKKERFSLILESASTNQTSMYLCASSTPRTASGNTIYFGEGSWLTVV.

V and J are TRBV6-6 and TRBJ2-7; a weak D match, TRBD1 (6 bases). Trimming stripped 4 bases from V and 9 bases from J, with 16 bases between. The CDR3 loop spans 13 amino acids. The V gene's germline CDR1 is MNHNY and CDR2 SVGAGI (reference sequence). The CDR3: CASSSTQGQGQYF. The CDR3 DNA reads as TGTGCCAGCAGTTCGACCCAGGGGCAGGGGCAGTACTTC.

The chain uses TRBV6-7 and TRBJ1-1, with 8 bases lining up with TRBD1. TRBV6-7 is an ORF; its function is uncertain. This CDR3 is built from 16 residues. The V segment lost 5 bases and the J segment 4 bases; nucleotides outside the gene matches: 12. The CDR3 sequence: CASSREPGTGGTEAFF. CDR3 DNA sequence: TGTGCCAGCAGTCGCGAACCCGGGACAGGAGGCACTGAAGCTTTCTTT.

To note about this clone: Other nucleotide sequences in the sample specify the same CDR3. V usage is TRBV7-9 and J usage is TRBJ1-4; no clear D. The CDR3 contains 14 residues. CDR1 and CDR2 (germline): SEHNR, FQNEAQ (reference sequence). Trimming left V 1 base short and J 4 bases short, with 7 bases between. CDR3 DNA sequence: TGTGCCAGCAGCTTAGGTGCGGGTAATGAAAAACTGTTTTTT. This sequence encodes CASSLGAGNEKLFF.

The chain links TRBV30 to TRBJ1-4; TRBD1 might be the D (6 bases). This CDR3 spans 14 amino acids. Germline loops: CDR1 GTSNPN, CDR2 SVGIG (reference sequence). V was pared by 2 bases and J by 9 bases, with 16 bases between. The CDR3 sequence: CAWSNRVPDQKLFF. The CDR3, as DNA: TGTGCCTGGAGTAACAGGGTACCAGACCAAAAACTGTTTTTT.

This clone has only one observation. Other nucleotide sequences from this sample produce the same CDR3. The V and J genes are TRBV11-3 and TRBJ2-1, with D tentatively TRBD2 (6 bases). This CDR3 has 15 amino acids. Per the germline V gene, CDR1 is SGHNT and CDR2 is YENEEA. V was pared by 0 bases and J by 0 bases, with 6 bases between. The CDR3 protein is CASSLDGSSYNEQFF. The CDR3 DNA reads as TGTGCCAGCAGCTTAGACGGGAGCTCCTACAATGAGCAGTTCTTC.

The chain combines TRBV29-1 with TRBJ2-2; D not resolved. V lost 4 bases and J 4 bases, leaving 10 bases between the germline ends. The CDR3 covers 13 residues. Germline lookup yields CDR1 SQVTM and CDR2 ANQGSEA. The CDR3 reads CSVVVTATGELFF. The CDR3 nucleotides are TGCAGCGTTGTAGTCACGGCCACCGGGGAGCTGTTTTTT.

This chain joins TRBV30 and TRBJ1-1, with D uncertain. This CDR3 has 13 residues. V was cut by 2 bases and J by 1 base, with 8 bases left in between. CDR1 is GTSNPN, CDR2 SVGIG, per germline (reference sequence). The CDR3 here is CAWSRESNTEAFF. The CDR3 DNA reads TGTGCCTGGAGTAGAGAGTCGAACACTGAAGCTTTCTTT.

Turning to this clone: Distinct nucleotide sequences in the sample also encode this CDR3. The J gene is TRBJ1-2, the V gene TRBV6-5; D might be TRBD1 (6 bases). Looked up from germline, CDR1 is MNHEY and CDR2 is SVGAGI. There are 15 residues in the CDR3. V lost 0 bases, J lost 2 bases, and 10 bases lay in between. In DNA, the CDR3 is TGTGCCAGCAGTTACTCTACAGGGAGGAACTATGGCTACACCTTC. It is translated as CASSYSTGRNYGYTF.

The chain recombines TRBV15 with TRBJ2-1; 7 bases fit TRBD1. The CDR3 has 14 residues. Trimming cost V 2 bases and J 6 bases; bases outside gene matches: 4. Germline loops: CDR1 LNHNV, CDR2 YYDKDF (reference sequence). CDR3 loop: CATSRRTGPNEQFF. DNA for the CDR3: TGTGCCACCAGCAGACGGACAGGCCCCAATGAGCAGTTCTTC.

The table lists this clone with a count of one. This chain links TRBV14 with TRBJ1-6, with 8 bases matching TRBD1. Germline V gene lookup returns CDR1 SGHDN and CDR2 FVKESK. V lost 5 bases and J lost 8; bases outside the gene matches: 8. The CDR3 consists of 15 residues. The CDR3 DNA reads TGTGCCAGCAGCACGCAGGGGGCCTCGGATTCACCCCTCCACTTT. It translates to CASSTQGASDSPLHF.

The chain uses TRBV5-5 and TRBJ1-4; D unclear. V lost 4 bases, J lost 0 bases, and 10 bases lay in between. Germline V gives CDR1 SGHKS, CDR2 YYEKEE (reference sequence). The length of the CDR3 is 15 residues. The DNA of the CDR3 is TGTGCCAGCAGCCAGTACAGTGCAACTAATGAAAAACTGTTTTTT. Residues: CASSQYSATNEKLFF.

V gene TRBV6-1 combines with J gene TRBJ1-5; D unresolved. Trimming cost V 7 bases and J 4 bases, with 8 bases left between them. The CDR3 runs 12 residues. Germline CDR1 and CDR2: MNHNS and SASEGT. The CDR3 sequence is CASTGGNQPQHF. The CDR3 DNA reads as TGTGCCAGCACGGGAGGGAATCAGCCCCAGCATTTT.

The CDR3, as DNA: TGTGCCAGCAGCTTAAGGACCACATCGGGCACCGGGGAGCTGTTTTTT. It codes for CASSLRTTSGTGELFF. The J gene is TRBJ2-2, the V gene TRBV7-9; the D is unclear. CDR3 size: 16 residues. Germline CDR1 is SEHNR and CDR2 is FQNEAQ (reference sequence). V lost 2 bases to trimming and J lost 4 bases, with 14 bases between them.

In its sample, this clone was seen once. The rearrangement joins TRBV14 to TRBJ1-6; 7 positions match TRBD1. Germline values: CDR1 SGHDN, CDR2 FVKESK. With 5 bases clipped from V and 6 bases from J, the junction kept 10 bases outside the gene matches. This CDR3 contains 16 residues. The CDR3 nucleotides are TGTGCCAGCAGCAACGACCCGGGACAGACTAATTCACCCCTCCACTTT. Its protein is CASSNDPGQTNSPLHF.

This clone was detected only once. This rearrangement joins TRBV5-1 to TRBJ2-5; 11 positions agree with TRBD1. Per the germline V gene, CDR1 is SGHRS and CDR2 is YFSETQ. V lost 4 bases, J lost 1 base, and 9 bases stayed unmatched. The CDR3 has 17 amino acids. The CDR3 DNA reads TGCGCCAGCAGCGGACGGACAGGGGGCCTCTTCCAAGAGACCCAGTACTTC. Its translation: CASSGRTGGLFQETQYF.

The V and J genes are TRBV11-2 and TRBJ2-6; no definite D call. The V end was cut by 1 base, the J end by 3 bases, with 10 bases between. The CDR3 runs 16 residues. The germline gives CDR1 SGHAT, CDR2 FQNNGV. This CDR3 reads CASSLAAGIGANVLTF. The CDR3 DNA reads TGTGCCAGCAGCTTAGCGGCAGGAATTGGGGCCAACGTCCTGACTTTC.

This chain joins TRBV27 and TRBJ2-3, with D possibly matching TRBD2 (5 bases). The V end was cut by 2 bases, the J end by 0 bases, with 15 bases between. The CDR3 has 17 residues. Germline V gives CDR1 MNHEY, CDR2 SMNVEV (reference sequence). This CDR3 reads CASSLTAGGLSTDTQYF. DNA for the CDR3: TGTGCCAGCAGTTTAACTGCGGGTGGGTTGAGCACAGATACGCAGTATTTT.

The chain is built from TRBV6-6 and TRBJ2-3, with a weak D call TRBD1 (5 bases). This CDR3 comprises 13 residues. The germline V gene encodes CDR1 MNHNY and CDR2 SVGAGI (reference sequence). Between the trimmed V and J ends, which lost 6 bases and 5 bases, there was a span of 12 bases. CDR3 sequence reads: CASRIQGVDTQYF. CDR3 in DNA: TGTGCCAGCAGAATTCAGGGCGTAGATACGCAGTATTTT.

This chain links TRBV6-1 with TRBJ2-1; 9 bases are a match to TRBD2. CDR1 is MNHNS and CDR2 is SASEGT in the germline V gene. V lost 4 bases to trimming and J lost 0 bases; unmatched junction nucleotides: 4. This CDR3 comprises 16 residues. The CDR3 nucleotides are TGTGCCAGCAGTGCGACTAGCGGTTCCTCCTACAATGAGCAGTTCTTC. This translates into CASSATSGSSYNEQFF.

This chain connects TRBV2 to TRBJ1-1; D is ambiguous. The germline gives CDR1 SNHLY, CDR2 FYNNEI. The CDR3 extends over 13 amino acids. V lost 4 bases to trimming and J lost 1 base, with 7 bases between them. The CDR3 DNA reads TGTGCCAGCAGTGGCGTAGCGAACACTGAAGCTTTCTTT. Translated: CASSGVANTEAFF.

V gene TRBV11-2 combines with J gene TRBJ1-1; the D is unclear. Per the germline V gene, CDR1 is SGHAT and CDR2 is FQNNGV. V was shortened by 2 bases and J by 10 bases, with 11 bases between the two germline ends. There are 12 residues in the CDR3. In DNA, the CDR3 is TGTGCCAGCAGCTTATGGGGAGTGGGAGCTTTCTTT. Translating gives CASSLWGVGAFF.

This clone occurred once. The V gene is TRBV28, the J gene TRBJ2-5, with a tentative D call TRBD1 (6 bases). The CDR3 is 11 residues long. CDR1 is MDHEN, CDR2 SYDVKM, per germline. Trimming left V 8 bases short and J 5 bases short, with 9 bases between. The CDR3 spells CASQGWETQYF. In nucleotides, the CDR3 is TGTGCCAGCCAGGGGTGGGAGACCCAGTACTTC. Together with reference TRBV28 and TRBJ2-5, the CDR3 gives the full variable domain: DVKVTQSSRYLVKRTGEKVFLECVQDMDHENMFWYRQDPGLGLRLIYFSYDVKMKEKGDIPEGYSVSREKKERFSLILESASTNQTSMYLCASQGWETQYFGPGTRLLVL.

The chain recombines TRBV7-2 with TRBJ2-5, with D hard to call. Per germline, CDR1 SGHTA and CDR2 FQGNSA. CDR3 length equals 11 residues. V was cut by 7 bases and J by 3 bases, with 6 bases left in between. CDR3 loop: CASKGEETQYF. CDR3 nucleotides: TGTGCCAGCAAGGGTGAAGAGACCCAGTACTTC.

A note on this clone: A junction end diverges from the germline sequence, so it may reflect a read error. The chain is built from TRBV7-7 and TRBJ2-1, with 8 positions matching TRBD2. Germline values: CDR1 SSHAT, CDR2 FNYEAQ (reference sequence). The CDR3 loop spans 17 amino acids. The CDR3 sequence is CASSLGPVGAGGNEQFF. In nucleotides, the CDR3 is TGTGCTAGCAGCTTAGGGCCAGTTGGGGCGGGAGGAAATGAGCAGTTCTTC.

The chain joins TRBV18 to TRBJ1-1; D uncertain. CDR1 KGHSH and CDR2 LQKENI come from the germline V gene. Trimming cost V 1 base and J 3 bases, with 9 bases left between them. The CDR3 runs to 14 residues. The CDR3 spells CASSPLGLDTEAFF. Written as DNA, the CDR3 is TGTGCCAGCTCACCACTAGGCCTGGACACTGAAGCTTTCTTT.